This T cell receptor (beta chain) was profiled in a study of blood T cell repertoires in COVID-19. Turning to the study itself: Specimens from acute and convalescent COVID-19 originated in the United States, Italy and Spain. Sources were T cells, B-cell-depleted T cells, or PBMCs; the material itself was cDNA or gDNA.

In the authors' workflow: Reference gene primer amplification yielded estimated nucleated cell counts. Profiling relied on immunoSEQ multiplex PCR, and the TCRdb table lists in-frame clones only, not all of them. V and J calls and clone size come straight from that table; D and trimming were deduced from the DNA. This sample has about 400,000 clones, with roughly 84% found just once. Germline V gives CDR1 MNHEY, CDR2 SMNVEV (reference sequence). The ends lost 6 bases at V and 2 bases at J; junction bases unmatched: 6. This CDR3 comprises 14 residues. Recovered status in Cohort 3 required two negative PCRs, clearance, or symptom resolution.

Input material: PBMCs or T cells enriched from blood (not recorded which). This receptor was obtained from a woman aged 30 to 39 who had recovered from COVID-19. The rearrangement links TRBV27 to TRBJ2-7; 8 bases align to TRBD2. In nucleotides, the CDR3 is TGTGCCAGCAGGTTTAATAGCGGGACCTACGAGCAGTACTTC. It translates to CASRFNSGTYEQYF.